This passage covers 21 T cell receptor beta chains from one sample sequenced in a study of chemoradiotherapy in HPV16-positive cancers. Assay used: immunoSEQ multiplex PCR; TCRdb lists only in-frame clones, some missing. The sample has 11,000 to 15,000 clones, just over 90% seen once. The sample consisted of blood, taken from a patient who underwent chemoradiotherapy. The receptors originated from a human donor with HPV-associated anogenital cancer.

CDR3 region: CASSHLPGNSGNTIYF. The CDR3 DNA reads TGCGCCAGCAGCCACCTCCCAGGGAACTCTGGAAACACCATATATTTT. The chain employs TRBV4-1 and TRBJ1-3; D is possibly TRBD1 (5 bases). Germline CDR1 MGHRA, CDR2 YSYEKL. V lost 3 bases, J lost 0 bases, and 12 bases lay in between. There are 16 residues in the CDR3.

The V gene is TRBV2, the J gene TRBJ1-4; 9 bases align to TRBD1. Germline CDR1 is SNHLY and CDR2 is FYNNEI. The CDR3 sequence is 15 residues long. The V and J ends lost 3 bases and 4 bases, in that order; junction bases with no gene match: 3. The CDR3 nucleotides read TGTGCCAGCAGTGACCAGACAGGGGGTAATGAAAAACTGTTTTTT. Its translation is CASSDQTGGNEKLFF.

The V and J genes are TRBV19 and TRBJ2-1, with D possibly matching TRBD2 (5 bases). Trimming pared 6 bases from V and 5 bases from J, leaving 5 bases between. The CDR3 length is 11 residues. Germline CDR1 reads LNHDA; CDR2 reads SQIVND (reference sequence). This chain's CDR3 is CASRRDNEQFF. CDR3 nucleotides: TGTGCCAGTAGGAGGGACAATGAGCAGTTCTTC.

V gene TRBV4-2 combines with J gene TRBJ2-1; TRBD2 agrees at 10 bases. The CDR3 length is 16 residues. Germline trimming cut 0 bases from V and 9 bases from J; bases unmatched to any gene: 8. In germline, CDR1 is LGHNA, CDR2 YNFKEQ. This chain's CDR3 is CASSQDPSGGAGEQFF. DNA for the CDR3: TGTGCCAGCAGCCAAGATCCCAGCGGGGGGGCCGGTGAGCAGTTCTTC.

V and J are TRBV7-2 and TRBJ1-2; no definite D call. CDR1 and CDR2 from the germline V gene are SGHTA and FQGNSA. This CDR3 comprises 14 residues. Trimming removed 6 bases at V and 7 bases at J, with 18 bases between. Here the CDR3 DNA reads TGTGCCAGCAGATCGGGGTCCCAGGTGGGTGGCTACACCTTC. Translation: CASRSGSQVGGYTF. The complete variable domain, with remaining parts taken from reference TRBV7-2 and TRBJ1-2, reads GAGVSQSPSNKVTEKGKDVELRCDPISGHTALYWYRQSLGQGLEFLIYFQGNSAPDKSGLPSDRFSAERTGGSVSTLTIQRTQQEDSAVYLCASRSGSQVGGYTFGSGTRLTVV.

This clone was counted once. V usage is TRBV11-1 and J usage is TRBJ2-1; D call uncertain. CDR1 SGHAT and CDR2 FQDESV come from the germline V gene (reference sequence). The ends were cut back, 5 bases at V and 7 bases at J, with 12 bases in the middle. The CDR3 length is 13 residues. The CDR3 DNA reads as TGTGCCAGCAGCCTGACGGGTGTGAATGAGCAGTTCTTC. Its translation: CASSLTGVNEQFF. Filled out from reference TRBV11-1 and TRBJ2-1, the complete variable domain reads EAEVAQSPRYKITEKSQAVAFWCDPISGHATLYWYRQILGQGPELLVQFQDESVVDDSQLPKDRFSAERLKGVDSTLKIQPAELGDSAMYLCASSLTGVNEQFFGPGTRLTVL.

The chain's CDR3 is CAISRPDRGRTEAFF. Written as DNA, the CDR3 is TGTGCCATCAGTCGACCCGACAGGGGCCGAACTGAAGCTTTCTTT. The chain is built from TRBV10-3 and TRBJ1-1; TRBD1 matches 8 bases. The CDR3 has 15 amino acids. Trimming took 5 bases from V and 5 from J; bases not matched to a gene: 10. Germline CDR1 reads ENHRY; CDR2 reads SYGVKD.

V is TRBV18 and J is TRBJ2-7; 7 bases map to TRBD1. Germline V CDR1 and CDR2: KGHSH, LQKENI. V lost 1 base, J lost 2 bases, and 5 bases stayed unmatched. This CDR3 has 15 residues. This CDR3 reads CASSPRQGDTYEQYF. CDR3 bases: TGTGCCAGCTCACCACGCCAGGGGGACACCTACGAGCAGTACTTC.

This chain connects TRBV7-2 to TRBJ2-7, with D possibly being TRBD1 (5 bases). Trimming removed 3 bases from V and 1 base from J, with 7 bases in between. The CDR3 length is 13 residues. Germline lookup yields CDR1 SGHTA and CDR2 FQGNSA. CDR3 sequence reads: CASSLTESYEQYF. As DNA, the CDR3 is TGTGCCAGCAGCTTGACAGAGTCCTACGAGCAGTACTTC.

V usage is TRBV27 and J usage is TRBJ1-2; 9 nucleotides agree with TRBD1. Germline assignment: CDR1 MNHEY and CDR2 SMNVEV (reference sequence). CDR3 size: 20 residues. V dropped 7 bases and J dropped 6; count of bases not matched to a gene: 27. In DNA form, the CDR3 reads TGTGCCAGCACCCCCGCGATCCGGCCCGGGACAGGGAAAGTAATGGATGGCTACACCTTC. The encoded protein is CASTPAIRPGTGKVMDGYTF.

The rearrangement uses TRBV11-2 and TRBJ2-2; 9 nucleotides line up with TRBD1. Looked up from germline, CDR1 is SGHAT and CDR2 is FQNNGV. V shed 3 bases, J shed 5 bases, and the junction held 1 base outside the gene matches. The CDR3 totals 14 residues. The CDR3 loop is CASSFGTGTGELFF. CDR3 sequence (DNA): TGTGCCAGCAGCTTCGGGACAGGGACCGGGGAGCTGTTTTTT. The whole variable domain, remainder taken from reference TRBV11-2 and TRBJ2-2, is EAGVAQSPRYKIIEKRQSVAFWCNPISGHATLYWYQQILGQGPKLLIQFQNNGVVDDSQLPKDRFSAERLKGVDSTLKIQPAKLEDSAVYLCASSFGTGTGELFFGEGSRLTVL.

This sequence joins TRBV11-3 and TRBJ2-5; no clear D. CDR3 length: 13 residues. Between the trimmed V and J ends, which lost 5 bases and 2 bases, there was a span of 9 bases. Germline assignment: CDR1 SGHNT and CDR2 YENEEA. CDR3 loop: CASSLGLQETQYF. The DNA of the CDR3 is TGTGCCAGCAGCCTCGGGCTACAAGAGACCCAGTACTTC.

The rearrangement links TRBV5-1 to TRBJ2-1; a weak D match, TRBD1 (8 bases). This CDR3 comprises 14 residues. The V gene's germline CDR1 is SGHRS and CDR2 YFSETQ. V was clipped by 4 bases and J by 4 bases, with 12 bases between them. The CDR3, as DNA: TGCGCCAGCAGCGAACAGGGGGGGTACAATGAGCAGTTCTTC. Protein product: CASSEQGGYNEQFF.

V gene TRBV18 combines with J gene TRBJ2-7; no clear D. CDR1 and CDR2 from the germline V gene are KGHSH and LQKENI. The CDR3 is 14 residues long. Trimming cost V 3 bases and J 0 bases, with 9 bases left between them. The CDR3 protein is CASSPGPNSYEQYF. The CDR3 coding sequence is TGTGCCAGCTCACCCGGACCAAACTCCTACGAGCAGTACTTC.

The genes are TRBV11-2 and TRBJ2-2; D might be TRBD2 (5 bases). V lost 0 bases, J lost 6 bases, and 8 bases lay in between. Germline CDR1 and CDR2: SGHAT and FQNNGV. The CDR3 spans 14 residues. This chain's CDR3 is CASSLDHGAGELFF. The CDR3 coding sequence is TGTGCCAGCAGCTTAGATCACGGGGCCGGGGAGCTGTTTTTT. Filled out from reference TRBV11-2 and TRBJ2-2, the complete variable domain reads EAGVAQSPRYKIIEKRQSVAFWCNPISGHATLYWYQQILGQGPKLLIQFQNNGVVDDSQLPKDRFSAERLKGVDSTLKIQPAKLEDSAVYLCASSLDHGAGELFFGEGSRLTVL.

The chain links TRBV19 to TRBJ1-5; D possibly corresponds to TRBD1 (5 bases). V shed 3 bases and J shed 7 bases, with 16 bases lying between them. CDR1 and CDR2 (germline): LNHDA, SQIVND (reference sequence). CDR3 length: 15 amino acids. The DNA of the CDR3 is TGTGCCAGTAGTATTTGGGGGGAAGGAAAACAGCCCCAGCATTTT. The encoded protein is CASSIWGEGKQPQHF.

Here the CDR3 reads CASTTEGDSRSSYEQYF. Written as DNA, the CDR3 is TGTGCCAGCACCACCGAGGGGGACAGCCGGTCCTCCTACGAGCAGTACTTC. The rearrangement uses TRBV11-2 and TRBJ2-7; 7 bases agree with TRBD1. This CDR3 has 17 amino acids. The J segment lost 0 bases and the V segment lost 7 bases, leaving 15 bases of the junction unmatched. Germline V CDR1 and CDR2: SGHAT, FQNNGV.

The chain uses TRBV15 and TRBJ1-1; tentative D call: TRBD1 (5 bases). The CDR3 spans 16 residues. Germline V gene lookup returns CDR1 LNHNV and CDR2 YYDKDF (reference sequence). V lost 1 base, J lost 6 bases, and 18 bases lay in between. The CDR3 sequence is CATSRGKPGPGAEAFF. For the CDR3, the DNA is TGTGCCACCAGCAGAGGCAAACCGGGACCGGGAGCTGAAGCTTTCTTT.

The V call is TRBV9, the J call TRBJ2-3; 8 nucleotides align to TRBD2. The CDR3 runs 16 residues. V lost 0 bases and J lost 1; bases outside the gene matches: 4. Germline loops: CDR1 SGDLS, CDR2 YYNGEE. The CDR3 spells CASSVVQRGRTDTQYF. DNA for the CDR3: TGTGCCAGCAGCGTAGTTCAGCGGGGGCGCACAGATACGCAGTATTTT.

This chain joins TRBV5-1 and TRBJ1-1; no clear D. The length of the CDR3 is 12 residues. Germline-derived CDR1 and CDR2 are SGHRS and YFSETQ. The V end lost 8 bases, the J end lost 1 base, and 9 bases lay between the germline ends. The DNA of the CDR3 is TGCGCCAGTGGGCAGTCGAACACTGAAGCTTTCTTT. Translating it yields CASGQSNTEAFF.

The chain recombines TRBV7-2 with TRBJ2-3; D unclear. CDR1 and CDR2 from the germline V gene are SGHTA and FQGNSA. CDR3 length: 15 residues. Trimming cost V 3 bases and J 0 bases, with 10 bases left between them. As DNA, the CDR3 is TGTGCCAGCAGCTTGCCCGCCGGGAGCACAGATACGCAGTATTTT. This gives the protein CASSLPAGSTDTQYF.